These 29 T cell receptor beta chains were all obtained from the same sample, sequenced in a study of blood T cell repertoires in COVID-19. Clones were sequenced by immunoSEQ multiplex PCR, and TCRdb holds only the in-frame ones, with some missing. There are about 220,000 clones in the sample; about four fifths occur only once, and about 3.7% lies in the top ten. Material: PBMCs or T cells enriched from blood (not recorded which). Receptors originate from a woman between 55 and 75 years old who had recovered from COVID-19.

The chain uses TRBV29-1 and TRBJ2-2, with D possibly being TRBD2 (5 bases). Germline values: CDR1 SQVTM, CDR2 ANQGSEA. The CDR3 length is 12 residues. The ends were cut back, 6 bases at V and 9 bases at J, with 14 bases in the middle. CDR3 DNA sequence: TGCAGCGTAGTGGGCCGCGGGCGGGAGCTGTTTTTT. Translated: CSVVGRGRELFF.

The rearrangement links TRBV4-2 to TRBJ2-7; the D gene is possibly TRBD1 (5 bases). With 4 bases removed from V and 1 base from J, the gap between germline ends came to 11 bases. The CDR3 contains 14 residues. Germline CDR1 reads LGHNA; CDR2 reads YNFKEQ. The CDR3 region has the DNA TGTGCCAGCAGCCGACAGACAATTTCCTACGAGCAGTACTTC. It translates to CASSRQTISYEQYF.

The rearrangement joins TRBV15 to TRBJ2-2, with 12 bases fitting TRBD2. The CDR3 is made up of 20 amino acids. In germline, CDR1 is LNHNV, CDR2 YYDKDF (reference sequence). The J segment lost 1 base and the V segment lost 0 bases, leaving 9 bases of the junction unmatched. The CDR3 spells CATSREAPRGLAGNTGELFF. CDR3 nucleotides: TGTGCCACCAGCAGAGAAGCCCCAAGGGGACTAGCGGGGAACACCGGGGAGCTGTTTTTT.

This rearrangement joins TRBV7-2 to TRBJ2-7; 11 nucleotides agree with TRBD1. V gave up 5 bases and J gave up 5 bases; unmatched junction bases: 17. Per germline, CDR1 SGHTA and CDR2 FQGNSA. The CDR3 length is 18 residues. The chain's CDR3 is CASSPKGQGAGWNDEQYF. CDR3 coding DNA: TGTGCCAGCAGCCCCAAAGGACAGGGGGCGGGGTGGAACGACGAGCAGTACTTC.

The rearrangement joins TRBV19 to TRBJ1-2, with TRBD1 matching 8 bases. The CDR3 consists of 14 residues. Germline V gene sequence: CDR1 LNHDA, CDR2 SQIVND (reference sequence). After removal of 5 bases from V and 4 bases from J, the junction contained 6 bases not matched to a gene. The DNA of the CDR3 is TGTGCCAGTAGTCAATTGGGACAGGCCTATGGCTACACCTTC. Translation gives CASSQLGQAYGYTF. Variable domain in full (rest from reference TRBV19 and TRBJ1-2): DGGITQSPKYLFRKEGQNVTLSCEQNLNHDAMYWYRQDPGQGLRLIYYSQIVNDFQKGDIAEGYSVSREKKESFPLTVTSAQKNPTAFYLCASSQLGQAYGYTFGSGTRLTVV.

The chain joins TRBV5-1 to TRBJ1-4; 12 bases align to TRBD1. The germline V gene has CDR1 SGHRS and CDR2 YFSETQ. The V segment lost 3 bases and the J segment 2 bases; nucleotides outside the gene matches: 5. CDR3 length: 17 residues. CDR3 residues: CASSSAGQGATNEKLFF. For the CDR3, the DNA is TGCGCCAGCAGCTCGGCGGGACAGGGGGCGACTAATGAAAAACTGTTTTTT.

This sequence joins TRBV6-5 and TRBJ1-2; possibly TRBD1 for D (5 bases). Germline-derived CDR1 and CDR2 are MNHEY and SVGAGI. Trimming cost V 10 bases and J 4 bases, with 7 bases left between them. This CDR3 has 10 residues. The CDR3 DNA sequence: TGTGCCACGACAGTCTATGGCTACACCTTC. Translated: CATTVYGYTF.

CDR3 sequence reads: CASSQEGAGNQPQHF. CDR3 in DNA: TGTGCCAGCAGCCAGGAGGGGGCCGGCAATCAGCCCCAGCATTTT. The V gene is TRBV3-1 (or the pseudogene TRBV3-2), the J gene TRBJ1-5; TRBD1 agrees at 7 bases. The germline gives CDR1 LGHDT, CDR2 YNNKEL (reference sequence). There are 15 residues in the CDR3. Unmatched junction bases numbered 4, after V lost 3 bases and J lost 2 bases.

The V call is TRBV18, the J call TRBJ2-3; D uncertain. Germline CDR1 KGHSH, CDR2 LQKENI. Trimming stripped 5 bases from V and 0 bases from J, with 3 bases between. The CDR3 is 12 residues long. The CDR3 DNA follows: TGTGCCAGCTCAACTAGCACAGATACGCAGTATTTT. As protein: CASSTSTDTQYF. The full variable domain, its missing parts supplied by reference TRBV18 and TRBJ2-3, is NAGVMQNPRHLVRRRGQEARLRCSPMKGHSHVYWYRQLPEEGLKFMVYLQKENIIDESGMPKERFSAEFPKEGPSILRIQQVVRGDSAAYFCASSTSTDTQYFGPGTRLTVL.

The chain employs TRBV19 and TRBJ2-3, with unresolved D. Trimming pared 2 bases from V and 2 bases from J, leaving 8 bases between. CDR1 is LNHDA, CDR2 SQIVND, per germline (reference sequence). This CDR3 is built from 14 residues. CDR3 nucleotide sequence: TGTGCCAGTAGTATAACGGCGGACACAGATACGCAGTATTTT. Translation gives CASSITADTDTQYF.

The gene calls are TRBV7-9 and TRBJ1-2; 9 nucleotides match TRBD1. The germline V gene encodes CDR1 SEHNR and CDR2 FQNEAQ (reference sequence). V lost 1 base, J lost 5 bases, and 2 bases stayed unmatched. There are 14 residues in the CDR3. The CDR3 here is CASSLDGTGYGYTF. The CDR3 DNA follows: TGTGCCAGCAGCTTAGATGGGACAGGGTATGGCTACACCTTC.

The rearrangement joins TRBV9 to TRBJ1-2; 9 bases are a match to TRBD1. The CDR3 has 14 residues. V lost 0 bases and J lost 9; bases outside the gene matches: 6. Germline V gives CDR1 SGDLS, CDR2 YYNGEE. The CDR3 nucleotides read TGTGCCAGCAGCGTAGGGACAGGGGATATGAGCTACACCTTC. This sequence encodes CASSVGTGDMSYTF.

The chain joins TRBV7-8 to TRBJ1-1; no reliable D call. V was clipped by 6 bases and J by 3 bases, with 11 bases between them. The CDR3 contains 13 residues. The germline V gene has CDR1 SGHVS and CDR2 FQNEAQ. CDR3 DNA: TGTGCCAGCAGTTCTCAAGGAGACACTGAAGCTTTCTTT. This gives the protein CASSSQGDTEAFF.

This chain uses TRBV6-2 or TRBV6-3 with TRBJ1-5; 7 nucleotides align to TRBD1. Trimming at V came to 4 bases and at J to 6 bases, leaving 9 bases not matched to a gene. CDR3 length equals 15 residues. Germline V gives CDR1 MNHEY, CDR2 SVGEGT. CDR3 nucleotide sequence: TGTGCCAGCAGTTCGTCCGGGACAGCGATTCAGCCCCAGCATTTT. It encodes CASSSSGTAIQPQHF.

This clone was seen more than once but under ten times. This chain connects TRBV7-3 to TRBJ2-7, with 12 nucleotides matching TRBD1. This CDR3 spans 14 amino acids. The V segment lost 3 bases and the J segment 4 bases; nucleotides outside the gene matches: 1. Germline CDR1 and CDR2: SGHTA and FQGTGA. In DNA, the CDR3 is TGTGCCAGCAGCTTGGGACAGGGGGCTTACGAGCAGTACTTC. Amino acids: CASSLGQGAYEQYF. Full variable domain (missing parts from reference TRBV7-3 and TRBJ2-7): GAGVSQTPSNKVTEKGKYVELRCDPISGHTALYWYRQSLGQGPEFLIYFQGTGAADDSGLPNDRFFAVRPEGSVSTLKIQRTERGDSAVYLCASSLGQGAYEQYFGPGTRLTVT.

J is TRBJ1-2 and V is TRBV19; 7 nucleotides line up with TRBD1. V trimming: 8 bases; J trimming: 2 bases; junction bases outside the gene matches: 5. This CDR3 is built from 13 residues. In germline, CDR1 is LNHDA, CDR2 SQIVND (reference sequence). CDR3 protein: CASYDRDNYGYTF. The CDR3 DNA reads TGTGCCAGTTATGACAGGGACAACTATGGCTACACCTTC.

This clone was seen a handful of times. The V call is TRBV19, the J call TRBJ2-2; maybe TRBD2 (6 bases). V dropped 7 bases and J dropped 3 bases, with 9 bases sitting between them. This CDR3 has 13 residues. The germline CDR1 and CDR2 sequences are LNHDA and SQIVND (reference sequence). The CDR3 spells CASNGGYTGELFF. The CDR3 coding sequence is TGTGCCAGTAACGGGGGTTACACCGGGGAGCTGTTTTTT.

This sequence joins TRBV5-8 and TRBJ2-7; 9 bases line up with TRBD1. Looked up from germline, CDR1 is SGHTS and CDR2 is YDEGEE. The length of the CDR3 is 15 residues. Trimming cost V 1 base and J 5 bases; bases outside gene matches: 7. The DNA for the CDR3 is TGTGCCAGCAGCTTGCTCAGGACAGGGGACCACGAGCAGTACTTC. This translates into CASSLLRTGDHEQYF.

The V gene is TRBV6-5, the J gene TRBJ1-5, with D possibly matching TRBD1 (5 bases). Trimming removed 7 bases from V and 7 bases from J, with 17 bases in between. The CDR3 extends over 14 amino acids. The germline CDR1 and CDR2 sequences are MNHEY and SVGAGI. Written as DNA, the CDR3 is TGTGCCAGCAAACAGGCAACTCCCGGCCAGCCCCAGCATTTT. Translated, it gives CASKQATPGQPQHF.

The chain joins TRBV6-2 or TRBV6-3 to TRBJ2-1, with TRBD2 identical over 9 bases. This CDR3 comprises 17 residues. V trimming: 5 bases; J trimming: 5 bases; junction bases outside the gene matches: 13. Germline V gene lookup returns CDR1 MNHEY and CDR2 SVGEGT. The CDR3 loop reads CASSTGTGLASHNEQFF. CDR3 DNA sequence: TGTGCCAGCAGTACCGGAACGGGACTAGCTTCCCACAATGAGCAGTTCTTC.

V and J are TRBV5-1 and TRBJ1-6, with D hard to call. V dropped 4 bases and J dropped 7 bases, with 9 bases sitting between them. Germline CDR1 and CDR2: SGHRS and YFSETQ. The CDR3 is made up of 13 amino acids. CDR3 sequence: CASSGLENSPLHF. The CDR3 DNA reads TGCGCCAGCAGCGGTTTAGAAAATTCACCCCTCCACTTT.

The chain joins TRBV6-6 to TRBJ1-6, with a tentative D call TRBD1 (5 bases). This CDR3 contains 16 residues. V lost 6 bases, J lost 4 bases, and 16 bases lay in between. The germline V gene encodes CDR1 MNHNY and CDR2 SVGAGI (reference sequence). The CDR3 bases are TGTGCCAGCAGCCCGGAAGGGCAGGGTTATAATTCACCCCTCCACTTT. Residues: CASSPEGQGYNSPLHF.

V gene TRBV5-4 combines with J gene TRBJ2-5, with TRBD1 matching over 7 bases. CDR3 length: 15 residues. Germline values: CDR1 SGHNT, CDR2 YYREEE (reference sequence). Germline trimming cut 1 base from V and 4 bases from J; bases unmatched to any gene: 7. This CDR3 is CASSLKGAPPETQYF. Here the CDR3 DNA reads TGTGCCAGCAGCTTGAAGGGGGCCCCTCCAGAGACCCAGTACTTC.

The V and J genes are TRBV2 and TRBJ1-5; weak D call: TRBD1 (5 bases). Germline V gives CDR1 SNHLY, CDR2 FYNNEI. This CDR3 comprises 16 residues. V shed 1 base and J shed 0 bases, with 10 bases lying between them. CDR3 nucleotides: TGTGCCAGCAGTGAAGGACAGCCCCGTAGCAATCAGCCCCAGCATTTT. Translation gives CASSEGQPRSNQPQHF.

The count of this clone is one. The chain recombines TRBV6-5 with TRBJ1-5; 8 bases are shared with TRBD1. Germline CDR1 reads MNHEY; CDR2 reads SVGAGI. Trimming cost V 8 bases and J 2 bases; bases outside gene matches: 2. The CDR3 totals 13 residues. The CDR3 DNA is TGTGCCAGCGGACAGGGCGGCAATCAGCCCCAGCATTTT. It codes for CASGQGGNQPQHF.

V is TRBV6-5 and J is TRBJ2-5; TRBD2 agrees at 11 bases. Germline trimming cut 8 bases from V and 2 bases from J; bases unmatched to any gene: 7. The V gene's germline CDR1 is MNHEY and CDR2 SVGAGI. The CDR3 runs to 15 residues. CDR3 loop: CASRRGLAEQETQYF. CDR3 DNA sequence: TGTGCCAGCCGACGGGGACTAGCGGAACAAGAGACCCAGTACTTC.

The chain employs TRBV5-8 and TRBJ1-5; TRBD1 might be the D (6 bases). CDR1 SGHTS and CDR2 YDEGEE come from the germline V gene. The CDR3 runs to 14 residues. Between the trimmed V and J ends, which lost 3 bases and 1 base, there was a span of 8 bases. The CDR3 DNA reads TGTGCCAGCAGCTCCAGGGGAAGCAATCAGCCCCAGCATTTT. It is translated as CASSSRGSNQPQHF. Based on the CDR3 plus reference TRBV5-8 and TRBJ1-5, the full variable domain is EAGVTQSPTHLIKTRGQQATLRCSPISGHTSVYWYQQALGLGLQFLLWYDEGEERNRGNFPPRFSGRQFPNYSSELNVNALELEDSALYLCASSSRGSNQPQHFGDGTRLSIL.

This clone was seen a handful of times. The V and J genes are TRBV19 and TRBJ1-1; 8 positions match TRBD1. The CDR3 spans 16 residues. Germline V gene data show CDR1 as LNHDA and CDR2 as SQIVND (reference sequence). Trimming removed 6 bases from V and 4 bases from J; junction bases left unmatched: 13. The DNA of the CDR3 is TGTGCCAGTAGCCCCGGACAGGGAAAGGGTAGCACTGAAGCTTTCTTT. This codes for CASSPGQGKGSTEAFF.

This chain uses TRBV9 with TRBJ2-2; 9 nucleotides line up with TRBD1. Germline V CDR1 and CDR2: SGDLS, YYNGEE. The CDR3 consists of 16 residues. V lost 2 bases, J lost 4 bases, and 6 bases stayed unmatched. The DNA for the CDR3 is TGTGCCAGCAGCGTTTACGGGACAGGGCTCACCGGGGAGCTGTTTTTT. Residues: CASSVYGTGLTGELFF.